This T cell receptor (beta chain) came from a study of metastatic and nonmetastatic thyroid tumors. Study at large: The authors compared repertoires across blood and tumor or nodule tissue from malignant and benign thyroid patients. Study-wide results and limits: Reportedly, malignant thyroid tumors had significantly higher TCR beta diversity than benign nodules, in blood and tumor.

Per the original methods: A papillary thyroid cancer distant-metastasis classifier was built from CDR3 differences across clinicopathological groups. TCRdb re-called the PCR reads through MiXCR. TCRdb, rather than the study authors, made the V and J calls. The sample consists of tens of thousands of clones, approximately 25% of them appearing once. This clone has a count of ten or more. As yet, its antigen is unknown. The V gene lost 0 bases and the J gene lost 3 bases, with 9 bases spanning the gap. CDR1 and CDR2 (germline): DFQATT, SNEGSKA (reference sequence). This CDR3 comprises 13 residues. All patients were treatment-naive before thyroid surgery.

The sequenced sample was blood. The TCR originated in a female donor with papillary thyroid cancer or a benign thyroid nodule (not recorded which). Some clones in this sample may be carry-over from other donors' samples. V and J are TRBV20-1 and TRBJ2-7, with D unclear. The CDR3 bases are TGCAGTGCTAGAGAGAACTGGGACTACGAGCAGTACTTC. Translated, it gives CSARENWDYEQYF.